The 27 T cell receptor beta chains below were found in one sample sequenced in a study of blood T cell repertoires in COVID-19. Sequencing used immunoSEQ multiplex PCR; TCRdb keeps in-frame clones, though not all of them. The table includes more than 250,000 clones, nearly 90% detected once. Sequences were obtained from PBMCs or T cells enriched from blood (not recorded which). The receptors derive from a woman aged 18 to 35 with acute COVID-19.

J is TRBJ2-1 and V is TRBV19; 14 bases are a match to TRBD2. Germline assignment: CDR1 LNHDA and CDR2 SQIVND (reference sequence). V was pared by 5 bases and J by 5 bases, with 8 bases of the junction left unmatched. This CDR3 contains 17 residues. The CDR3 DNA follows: TGTGCCAGTAGTCTTAGGACTAGCGGGAGGTTCGACAATGAGCAGTTCTTC. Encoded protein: CASSLRTSGRFDNEQFF.

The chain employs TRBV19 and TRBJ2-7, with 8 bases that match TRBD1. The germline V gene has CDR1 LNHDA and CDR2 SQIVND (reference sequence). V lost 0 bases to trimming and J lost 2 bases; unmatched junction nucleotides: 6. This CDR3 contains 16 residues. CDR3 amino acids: CASSIEDRESPYEQYF. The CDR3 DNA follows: TGTGCCAGTAGTATAGAGGACAGGGAGTCCCCCTACGAGCAGTACTTC.

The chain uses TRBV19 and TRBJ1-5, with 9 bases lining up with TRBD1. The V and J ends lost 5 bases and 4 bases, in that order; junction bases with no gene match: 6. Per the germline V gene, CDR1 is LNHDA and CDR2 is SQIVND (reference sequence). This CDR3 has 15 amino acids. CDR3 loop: CASSGTGTGNQPQHF. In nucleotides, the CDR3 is TGTGCCAGTAGTGGGACCGGGACAGGGAATCAGCCCCAGCATTTT. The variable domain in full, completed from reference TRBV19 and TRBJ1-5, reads DGGITQSPKYLFRKEGQNVTLSCEQNLNHDAMYWYRQDPGQGLRLIYYSQIVNDFQKGDIAEGYSVSREKKESFPLTVTSAQKNPTAFYLCASSGTGTGNQPQHFGDGTRLSIL.

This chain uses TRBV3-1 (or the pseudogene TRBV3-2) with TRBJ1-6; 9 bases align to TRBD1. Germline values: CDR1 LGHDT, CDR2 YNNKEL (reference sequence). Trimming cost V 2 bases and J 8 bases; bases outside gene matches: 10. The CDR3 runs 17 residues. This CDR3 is CASSQRGTGRQDSPLHF. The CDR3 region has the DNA TGTGCCAGCAGCCAAAGGGGGACAGGGCGCCAGGATTCACCCCTCCACTTT.

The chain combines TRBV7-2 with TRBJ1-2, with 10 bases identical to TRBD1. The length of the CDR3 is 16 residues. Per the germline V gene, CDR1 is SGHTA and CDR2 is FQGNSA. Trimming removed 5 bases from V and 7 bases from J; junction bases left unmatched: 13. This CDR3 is CASSDKGGQGRFGYTF. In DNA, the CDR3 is TGTGCCAGCAGCGACAAGGGGGGACAGGGGCGGTTTGGCTACACCTTC.

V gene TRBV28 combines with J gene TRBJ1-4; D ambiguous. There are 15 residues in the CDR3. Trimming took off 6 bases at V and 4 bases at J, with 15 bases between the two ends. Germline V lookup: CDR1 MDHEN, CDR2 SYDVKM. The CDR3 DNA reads TGTGCCAGCAGGAGTCCTAGTAGGATTAATGAAAAACTGTTTTTT. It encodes CASRSPSRINEKLFF.

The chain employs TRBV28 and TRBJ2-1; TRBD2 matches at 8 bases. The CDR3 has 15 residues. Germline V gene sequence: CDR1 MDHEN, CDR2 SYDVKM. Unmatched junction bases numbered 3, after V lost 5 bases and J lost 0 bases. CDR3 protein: CASSGAGGSYNEQFF. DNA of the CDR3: TGTGCCAGCAGTGGCGCGGGGGGCTCCTACAATGAGCAGTTCTTC.

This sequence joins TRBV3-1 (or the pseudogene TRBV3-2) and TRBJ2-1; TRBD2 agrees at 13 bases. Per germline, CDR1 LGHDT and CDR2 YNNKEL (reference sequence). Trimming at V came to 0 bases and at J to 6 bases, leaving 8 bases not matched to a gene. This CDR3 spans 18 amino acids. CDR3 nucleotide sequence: TGTGCCAGCAGCCAAGATAAACTAGCGGGAGGGTCGGGCAATGAGCAGTTCTTC. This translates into CASSQDKLAGGSGNEQFF.

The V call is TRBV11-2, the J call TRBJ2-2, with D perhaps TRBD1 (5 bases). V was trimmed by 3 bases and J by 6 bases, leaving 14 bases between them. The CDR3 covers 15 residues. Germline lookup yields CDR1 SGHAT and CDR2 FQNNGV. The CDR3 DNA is TGTGCCAGCAGCTTGGTTAGGGGCCCTCCCGGGGAGCTGTTTTTT. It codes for CASSLVRGPPGELFF. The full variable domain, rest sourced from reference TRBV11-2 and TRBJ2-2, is EAGVAQSPRYKIIEKRQSVAFWCNPISGHATLYWYQQILGQGPKLLIQFQNNGVVDDSQLPKDRFSAERLKGVDSTLKIQPAKLEDSAVYLCASSLVRGPPGELFFGEGSRLTVL.

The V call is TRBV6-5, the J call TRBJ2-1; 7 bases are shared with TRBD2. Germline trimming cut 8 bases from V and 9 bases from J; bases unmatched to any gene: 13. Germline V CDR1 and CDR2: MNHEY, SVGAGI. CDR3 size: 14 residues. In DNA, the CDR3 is TGTGCCAGCTGTAGGACTAGGACCCCGGGTGAGCAGTTCTTC. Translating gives CASCRTRTPGEQFF.

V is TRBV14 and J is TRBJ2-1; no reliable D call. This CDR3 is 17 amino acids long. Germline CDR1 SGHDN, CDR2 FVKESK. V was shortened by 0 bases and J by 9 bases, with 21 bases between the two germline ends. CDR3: CASSQDIVAGIPGEQFF. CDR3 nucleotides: TGTGCCAGCAGCCAAGATATAGTCGCAGGAATTCCTGGTGAGCAGTTCTTC.

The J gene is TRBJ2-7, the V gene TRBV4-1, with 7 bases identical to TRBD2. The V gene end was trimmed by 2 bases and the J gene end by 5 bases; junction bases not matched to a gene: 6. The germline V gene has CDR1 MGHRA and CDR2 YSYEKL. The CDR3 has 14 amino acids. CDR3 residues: CASSQRLGGDEQYF. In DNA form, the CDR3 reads TGCGCCAGCAGCCAACGACTGGGGGGGGACGAGCAGTACTTC.

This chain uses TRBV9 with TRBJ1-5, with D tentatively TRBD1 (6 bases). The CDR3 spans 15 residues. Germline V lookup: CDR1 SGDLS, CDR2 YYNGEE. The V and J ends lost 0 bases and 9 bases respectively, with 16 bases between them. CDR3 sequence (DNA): TGTGCCAGCAGCGTAGAGGGGGAGGGCAGGGGGCCCCAGCATTTT. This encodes CASSVEGEGRGPQHF.

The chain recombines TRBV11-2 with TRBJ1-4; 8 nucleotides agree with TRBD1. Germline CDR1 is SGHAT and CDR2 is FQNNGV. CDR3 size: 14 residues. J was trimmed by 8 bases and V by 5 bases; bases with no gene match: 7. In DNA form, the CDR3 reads TGTGCCAGCAGCGCTGGACAGGGTGGCGAAAAACTGTTTTTT. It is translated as CASSAGQGGEKLFF.

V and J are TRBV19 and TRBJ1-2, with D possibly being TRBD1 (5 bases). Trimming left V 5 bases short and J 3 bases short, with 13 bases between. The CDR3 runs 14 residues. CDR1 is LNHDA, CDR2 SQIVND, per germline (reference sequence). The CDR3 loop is CASSGRVGYYGYTF. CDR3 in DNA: TGTGCCAGTAGTGGCAGGGTTGGGTACTATGGCTACACCTTC.

The CDR3 nucleotides are TGTGCCACCAGCAAAATACAGGAATGGAACGAGCAGTACTTC. This gives the protein CATSKIQEWNEQYF. This rearrangement joins TRBV15 to TRBJ2-7; possibly TRBD1 for D (5 bases). Germline V CDR1 and CDR2: LNHNV, YYDKDF (reference sequence). Trimming stripped 4 bases from V and 5 bases from J, with 15 bases between. This CDR3 region has 14 residues. The variable domain in full, completed from reference TRBV15 and TRBJ2-7, reads DAMVIQNPRYQVTQFGKPVTLSCSQTLNHNVMYWYQQKSSQAPKLLFHYYDKDFNNEADTPDNFQSRRPNTSFCFLDIRSPGLGDTAMYLCATSKIQEWNEQYFGPGTRLTVT.

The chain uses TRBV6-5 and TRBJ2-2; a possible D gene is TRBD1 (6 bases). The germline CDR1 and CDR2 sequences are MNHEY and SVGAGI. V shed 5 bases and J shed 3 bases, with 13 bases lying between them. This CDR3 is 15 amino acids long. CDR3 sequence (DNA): TGTGCCAGCAGTAAGGACAGAGGGGACACCGGGGAGCTGTTTTTT. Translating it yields CASSKDRGDTGELFF.

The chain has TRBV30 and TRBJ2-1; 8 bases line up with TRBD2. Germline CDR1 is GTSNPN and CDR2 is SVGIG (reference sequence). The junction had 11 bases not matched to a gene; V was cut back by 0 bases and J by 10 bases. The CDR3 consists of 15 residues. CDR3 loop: CAWSVQGLGTQEQFF. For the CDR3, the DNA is TGTGCCTGGAGTGTACAGGGACTAGGGACCCAGGAGCAGTTCTTC.

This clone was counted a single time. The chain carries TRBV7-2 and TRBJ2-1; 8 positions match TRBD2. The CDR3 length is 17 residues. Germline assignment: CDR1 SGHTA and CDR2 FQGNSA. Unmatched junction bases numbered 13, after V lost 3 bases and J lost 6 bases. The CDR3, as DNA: TGTGCCAGCAGCTTCCTGGGAGCGGGAGCTTTACGCAATGAGCAGTTCTTC. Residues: CASSFLGAGALRNEQFF.

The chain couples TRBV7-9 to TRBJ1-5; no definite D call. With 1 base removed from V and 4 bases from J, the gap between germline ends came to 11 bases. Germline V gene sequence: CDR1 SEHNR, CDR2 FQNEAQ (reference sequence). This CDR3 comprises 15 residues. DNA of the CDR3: TGTGCCAGCAGCTTAGATGGCGGAGGGAATCAGCCCCAGCATTTT. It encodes CASSLDGGGNQPQHF.

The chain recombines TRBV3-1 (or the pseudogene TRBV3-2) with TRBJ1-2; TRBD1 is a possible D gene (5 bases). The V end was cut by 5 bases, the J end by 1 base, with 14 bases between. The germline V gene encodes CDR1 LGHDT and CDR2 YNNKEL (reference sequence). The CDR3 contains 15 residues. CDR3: CASSAQGWNNYGYTF. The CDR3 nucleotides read TGTGCCAGCAGCGCTCAGGGCTGGAATAACTATGGCTACACCTTC.

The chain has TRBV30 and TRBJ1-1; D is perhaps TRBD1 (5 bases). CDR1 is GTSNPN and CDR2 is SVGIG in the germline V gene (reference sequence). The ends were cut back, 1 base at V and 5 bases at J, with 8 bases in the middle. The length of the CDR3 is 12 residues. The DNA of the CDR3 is TGTGCCTGGAGTGACGGGGGAACTGAAGCTTTCTTT. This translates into CAWSDGGTEAFF.

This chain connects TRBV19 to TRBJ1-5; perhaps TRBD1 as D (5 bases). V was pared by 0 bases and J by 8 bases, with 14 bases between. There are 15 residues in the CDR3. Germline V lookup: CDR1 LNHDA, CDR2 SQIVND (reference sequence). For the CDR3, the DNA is TGTGCCAGTAGTATAGATCCGGCAGGGAGGGAGCCCCAGCATTTT. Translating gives CASSIDPAGREPQHF.

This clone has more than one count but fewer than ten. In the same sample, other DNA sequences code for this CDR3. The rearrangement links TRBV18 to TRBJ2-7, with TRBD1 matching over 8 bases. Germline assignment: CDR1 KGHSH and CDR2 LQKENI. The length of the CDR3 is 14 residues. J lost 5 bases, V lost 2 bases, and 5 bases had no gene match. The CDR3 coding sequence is TGTGCCAGCTCACCAGGACAGGGTATCAACGAGCAGTACTTC. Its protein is CASSPGQGINEQYF.

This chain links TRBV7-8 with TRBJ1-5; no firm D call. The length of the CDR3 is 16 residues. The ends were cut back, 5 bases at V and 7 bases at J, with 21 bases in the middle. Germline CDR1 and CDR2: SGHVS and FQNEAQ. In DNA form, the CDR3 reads TGTGCCAGCAGCCCATCGAGGGTCCTTAGTGGGCAGCCCCAGCATTTT. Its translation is CASSPSRVLSGQPQHF.

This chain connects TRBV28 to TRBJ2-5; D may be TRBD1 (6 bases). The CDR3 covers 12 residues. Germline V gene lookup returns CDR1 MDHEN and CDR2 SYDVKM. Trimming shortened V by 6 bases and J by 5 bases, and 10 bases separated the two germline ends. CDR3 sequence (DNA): TGTGCCAGCAGCCTGGGGGCGGAGACCCAGTACTTC. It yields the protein CASSLGAETQYF.

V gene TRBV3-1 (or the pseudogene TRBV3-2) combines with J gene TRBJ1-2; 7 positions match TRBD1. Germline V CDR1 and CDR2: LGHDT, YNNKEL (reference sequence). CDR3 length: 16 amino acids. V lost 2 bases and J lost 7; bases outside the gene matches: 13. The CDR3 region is CASSQNLGQVSVGYTF. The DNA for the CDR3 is TGTGCCAGCAGCCAAAACCTTGGACAGGTGTCGGTTGGCTACACCTTC.